This TCR beta chain was sequenced in a study of shared clonotypes between healthy human individuals. Whole-study context: For every donor, three CD4 naive, three CD4 memory, two CD8 naive and one CD8 memory plates were used.

Unmatched junction bases numbered 9, after V lost 5 bases and J lost 2 bases. Germline CDR1 SEHNR, CDR2 FQNEAQ (reference sequence). There are 15 residues in the CDR3. Remarks on this clone: What it binds is unknown.

Study findings and constraints: Non-shared clonotypes had lower generation probabilities than those shared by all four donors. Some naive CD4 clonotypes, roughly 5%, turned up in common across several donors.

Only in-frame clones appear in the TCRdb table, and some are missing; sequencing was by immunoSEQ multiplex PCR. The top ten clones hold 0.25% to 0.35% of a sample with about 380,000 clones, 90% to 98% of them seen once. J is TRBJ2-7 and V is TRBV7-9; 7 positions agree with TRBD1. The sample was memory CD8+ T cells sorted from blood. The subset is: CD45RO+ cells pooled with CCR7-negative TemRA cells. The sequence derives from a man aged 25 to 40 in good health. The CDR3 DNA reads as TGTGCCAGCAGCCCACGGACAGGCCGCGCCTACGAGCAGTACTTC. Translating gives CASSPRTGRAYEQYF.